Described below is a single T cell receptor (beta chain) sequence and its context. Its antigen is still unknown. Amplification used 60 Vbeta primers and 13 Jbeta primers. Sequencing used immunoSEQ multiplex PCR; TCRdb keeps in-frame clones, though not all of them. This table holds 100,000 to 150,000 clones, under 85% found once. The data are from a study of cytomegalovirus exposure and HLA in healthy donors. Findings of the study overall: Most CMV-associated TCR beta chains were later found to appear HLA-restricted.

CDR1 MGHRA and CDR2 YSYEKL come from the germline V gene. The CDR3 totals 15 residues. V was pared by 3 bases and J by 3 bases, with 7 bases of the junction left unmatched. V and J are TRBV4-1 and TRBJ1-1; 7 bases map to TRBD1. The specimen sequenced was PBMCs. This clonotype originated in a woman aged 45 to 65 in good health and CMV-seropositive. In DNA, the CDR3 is TGCGCCAGCAGCCAGGCAGGGGGTGAGGACACTGAAGCTTTCTTT. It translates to CASSQAGGEDTEAFF.